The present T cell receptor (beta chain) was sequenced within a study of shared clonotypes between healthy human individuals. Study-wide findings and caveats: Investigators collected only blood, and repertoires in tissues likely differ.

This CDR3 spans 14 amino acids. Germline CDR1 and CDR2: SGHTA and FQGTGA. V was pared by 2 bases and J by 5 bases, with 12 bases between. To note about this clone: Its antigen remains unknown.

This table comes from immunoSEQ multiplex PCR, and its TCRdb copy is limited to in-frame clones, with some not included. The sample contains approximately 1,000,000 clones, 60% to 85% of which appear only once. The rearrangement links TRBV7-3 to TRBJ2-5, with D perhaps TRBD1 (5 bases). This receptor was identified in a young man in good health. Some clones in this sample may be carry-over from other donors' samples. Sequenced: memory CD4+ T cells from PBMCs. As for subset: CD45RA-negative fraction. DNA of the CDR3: TGTGCCAGCAGCTTAGAGCAGGGTCGGGAGACCCAGTACTTC. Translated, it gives CASSLEQGRETQYF.